This TCR beta chain appears in the sequencing data of a study of blood T cell repertoires in COVID-19. Turning to the study itself: The origin of the acute and convalescent COVID-19 samples was the United States, Italy and Spain. Sample material is recorded as cDNA or gDNA derived from T cells, B-cell-depleted T cells, or PBMCs.

In the authors' methods: Nucleated cell number was recorded as an estimate derived from reference gene primer amplification. Sequenced by immunoSEQ multiplex PCR; TCRdb stores in-frame clones only, minus some. Clone size and the V and J calls come from that table; the DNA yielded D and trimming. The sample holds some 190,000 clones; roughly 84% are singletons and the top ten take roughly 5%. Germline trimming cut 1 base from V and 12 bases from J; bases unmatched to any gene: 3. This CDR3 has 13 amino acids. Germline loops: CDR1 LNHNV, CDR2 YYDKDF (reference sequence). Sequencing was done on a sample of peripheral blood. This TCR came from a woman older than 75 with acute or convalescent COVID-19. V gene TRBV15 combines with J gene TRBJ1-2, with 12 positions matching TRBD1. The CDR3 DNA is TGTGCCACCAGCAGAGGGGACAGGGGGCTTAACACCTTC. This sequence encodes CATSRGDRGLNTF.